What follows describes a single T cell receptor beta chain. Its antigen is still unknown. Per-base qualities were not stored, and no clone one base away is much larger. This specimen belongs to a study of lymphopenia after photon versus proton radiotherapy (dated by TCRdb to 2018 to 2020). Context from the whole study: In patients with gastrointestinal tumors who developed high-grade lymphopenia, the study compared the immunological effects of photon radiation therapy with those of proton radiation therapy. The goal of the study was to characterize the differences between the two radiation modalities in how they affect the immune system. The roughly 21 patients in the cohort had gastrointestinal tumors, were treated with either photon or proton therapy, and subsequently developed lymphopenia.

On the study overall, not on this receptor specifically: The authors looked at the survival association only in patients who died, and they framed better survival with proton therapy as a possibility rather than a demonstrated result. Proton-treated patients stayed relatively stable during treatment, while photon-treated patients lost naive T cells and TCR diversity and gained effector/memory populations. Among patients across the cohort who died, overall survival time showed an inverse correlation with a larger post-nadir drop in TCR diversity. After the lymphocyte count nadir, repertoires from photon-treated patients showed oligoclonal expansion, particularly of CD8+ Temra cells, and this expansion drove the decline in diversity.

Library creation used the immunoSEQ multiplex PCR assay. T cell repertoires were profiled with deep sequencing of rearranged TCR beta loci together with multiparametric flow cytometry. Not all clones reach the TCRdb copy of this immuneACCESS table, which keeps in-frame sequences only. Checked studies attribute under half of the gap to unresolved V genes and leave the rest unexplained. For this sample there are about 30,000 clones; roughly 94% appear just once. Approximately 0.72% of the sample goes to the ten largest clones. The V end loses 2 bases and the J end loses 2 bases, and a stretch of 9 bases separates them. Including cysteine and phenylalanine, the CDR3 has 14 amino acids. Just the 42-base CDR3 DNA is kept, in frame starting at base 1. The germline V gene (reference sequence) provides CDR1 MNHEY and CDR2 SMNVEV.

This specimen consisted of peripheral blood, obtained from a patient treated with photon-based radiotherapy. The V and J genes are TRBV27 and TRBJ1-1; no confident D gene assignment can be made. This clonotype originated in a woman between 50 and 59 years old with cholangiocarcinoma. The DNA reads TGTGCCAGCAGTTTAATTAGGGCAAACACTGAAGCTTTCTTT. Its amino acids are CASSLIRANTEAFF.